These 27 T cell receptor beta chains came from one sample sequenced in a study of identical twins. TCRdb redid the calling of the 5' RACE reads with MiXCR, one entry per CDR3 protein. The data contain approximately 470,000 distinct CDR3 sequences, 14% of them singletons. This sample was shared with a second study, whose subject was yellow fever vaccine responses in identical twins.

The sequencing sample was made of CD4+ T cells sorted from blood. These receptor sequences come from a woman aged 18-29 years in good health.

V usage is TRBV20-1 and J usage is TRBJ2-7, with 12 bases lining up with TRBD2. The CDR3 is made up of 14 amino acids. Trimming at V came to 5 bases and at J to 0 bases, leaving 2 bases not matched to a gene. Germline V gene sequence: CDR1 DFQATT, CDR2 SNEGSKA (reference sequence). CDR3 region: CSAQTSGGSYEQYF. The DNA of the CDR3 is TGCAGTGCTCAGACTAGCGGGGGCTCCTACGAGCAGTACTTC.

This clonotype was counted many times. The J gene is TRBJ2-1, the V gene TRBV7-2, with 8 bases aligning to TRBD2. CDR3 length: 15 amino acids. Germline V gives CDR1 SGHTA, CDR2 FQGNSA. The trim removed 1 base at V and 9 bases at J, leaving 8 bases unmatched. The CDR3 spells CASSLERGRGGEQFF. CDR3 nucleotide sequence: TGTGCCAGCAGCTTAGAGCGGGGGCGAGGTGGTGAGCAGTTCTTC.

This clonotype was seen more than once but under ten times. This chain uses TRBV9 with TRBJ2-2; no firm D call. The CDR3 length is 16 residues. Germline lookup yields CDR1 SGDLS and CDR2 YYNGEE. Trimming pared 0 bases from V and 0 bases from J, leaving 9 bases between. The CDR3 loop reads CASSVDQSPNTGELFF. CDR3 in DNA: TGTGCCAGCAGCGTAGACCAGAGCCCGAACACCGGGGAGCTGTTTTTT.

This clonotype was seen only a few times. The chain recombines TRBV5-1 with TRBJ1-3; D unclear. V was pared by 4 bases and J by 0 bases, with 20 bases between. This CDR3 is built from 18 residues. Germline loops: CDR1 SGHRS, CDR2 YFSETQ. CDR3: CASSPGTAPSLSGNTIYF. The CDR3 DNA follows: TGCGCCAGCAGCCCTGGTACGGCCCCCAGCCTCTCTGGAAACACCATATATTTT.

The sample holds a few counts of this clonotype. The chain employs TRBV7-6 and TRBJ2-7; 13 bases fit TRBD2. Germline V CDR1 and CDR2: SGHVS, FNYEAQ. The V segment lost 0 bases and the J segment 6 bases; nucleotides outside the gene matches: 5. CDR3 length equals 16 residues. The CDR3 region is CASSLASGLAGTEQYF. CDR3 in DNA: TGTGCCAGCAGCTTAGCCTCGGGACTAGCGGGAACCGAGCAGTACTTC.

The CDR3 here is CASKIPQGGYTF. CDR3 nucleotide sequence: TGCGCCAGCAAGATCCCCCAGGGAGGCTACACCTTC. This rearrangement joins TRBV5-1 to TRBJ1-2, with a tentative D call TRBD1 (5 bases). Germline CDR1 is SGHRS and CDR2 is YFSETQ. The V end lost 6 bases, the J end lost 8 bases, and 14 bases lay between the germline ends. CDR3 length: 12 residues.

The chain couples TRBV10-3 to TRBJ2-1; 8 nucleotides line up with TRBD2. Germline V gives CDR1 ENHRY, CDR2 SYGVKD. CDR3 length equals 14 residues. Trimming cost V 10 bases and J 0 bases; bases outside gene matches: 5. The CDR3 reads CATISGSSYNEQFF. DNA for the CDR3: TGTGCCACTATAAGCGGGAGCTCCTACAATGAGCAGTTCTTC.

This clonotype was observed a handful of times. The rearrangement joins TRBV27 to TRBJ2-3; the D gene could be TRBD1 or TRBD2 (5 bases each). Germline V gene lookup returns CDR1 MNHEY and CDR2 SMNVEV (reference sequence). V lost 2 bases and J lost 4, with 13 bases in between. The CDR3 runs 15 residues. The CDR3 loop is CASSLSGRGADTQYF. In nucleotides, the CDR3 is TGTGCCAGCAGTTTAAGCGGACGAGGGGCAGATACGCAGTATTTT.

The V call is TRBV24-1, the J call TRBJ2-3; TRBD2 matches at 10 bases. CDR1 and CDR2 (germline): KGHDR, SFDVKD. The CDR3 runs 16 residues. J gave up 9 bases and V 4 bases, and 12 bases lay outside the gene matches. CDR3 DNA: TGTGCCACCAGTGACCAGCGGGGGGGCCTTACCAAAACGCAGTATTTT. As protein: CATSDQRGGLTKTQYF.

This clonotype was picked up a small number of times. The chain recombines TRBV29-1 with TRBJ2-7; 12 bases line up with TRBD2. V lost 7 bases and J lost 6; bases outside the gene matches: 10. CDR1 and CDR2 from the germline V gene are SQVTM and ANQGSEA. This CDR3 comprises 14 residues. CDR3 in DNA: TGCAGCGGCCGGACTAGCGGGGTTTATGGCGAGCAGTACTTC. This codes for CSGRTSGVYGEQYF.

The V and J genes are TRBV7-3 and TRBJ2-1; TRBD1 aligns across 7 bases. CDR3 size: 15 residues. Germline CDR1 SGHTA, CDR2 FQGTGA. The junction had 5 bases not matched to a gene; V was cut back by 3 bases and J by 3 bases. The CDR3 spells CASSFGTVRYNEQFF. The CDR3 nucleotides read TGTGCCAGCAGCTTTGGGACAGTACGCTACAATGAGCAGTTCTTC.

This sequence joins TRBV4-3 and TRBJ2-1, with a weak D call TRBD1 (5 bases). V lost 4 bases to trimming and J lost 3 bases, with 13 bases between them. CDR3 size: 15 residues. Per the germline V gene, CDR1 is LGHNA and CDR2 is YSLEER. CDR3 bases: TGCGCCAGCAGCCTTCGTGGCAGGGACTACAATGAGCAGTTCTTC. Amino acid sequence: CASSLRGRDYNEQFF.

This clonotype appeared a few times. The chain recombines TRBV10-3 with TRBJ2-2, with 7 bases that match TRBD1. This CDR3 contains 13 residues. The V segment lost 6 bases and the J segment 5 bases; nucleotides outside the gene matches: 3. From germline, CDR1 is ENHRY and CDR2 SYGVKD. The CDR3 protein is CAIRRQGTGELFF. The CDR3 coding sequence is TGTGCCATCAGAAGACAGGGAACCGGGGAGCTGTTTTTT.

The gene calls are TRBV6-5 and TRBJ2-3; 8 positions agree with TRBD1. Germline assignment: CDR1 MNHEY and CDR2 SVGAGI. The CDR3 consists of 18 residues. Trimming took 2 bases from V and 5 from J; bases not matched to a gene: 15. CDR3 residues: CASSYPLQGAGKQDTQYF. The CDR3 coding sequence is TGTGCCAGCAGTTACCCACTCCAGGGGGCAGGAAAACAAGATACGCAGTATTTT.

The chain is built from TRBV28 and TRBJ2-7; D possibly matches TRBD1 or TRBD2 (6 bases each). Trimming took off 6 bases at V and 0 bases at J, with 12 bases between the two ends. The CDR3 covers 14 residues. In germline, CDR1 is MDHEN, CDR2 SYDVKM. CDR3 in DNA: TGTGCCAGCAGGAACGGGGGCTCCTCCTACGAGCAGTACTTC. Translated, it gives CASRNGGSSYEQYF.

J is TRBJ2-5 and V is TRBV20-1, with a tentative D call TRBD2 (5 bases). V gave up 7 bases and J gave up 2 bases, with 14 bases separating them. The CDR3 runs to 13 residues. From germline, CDR1 is DFQATT and CDR2 SNEGSKA (reference sequence). The CDR3 DNA is TGCAGTGGGGCCATGGGAGTACAAGAGACCCAGTACTTC. Residues: CSGAMGVQETQYF.

This clonotype has a handful of counts. This chain links TRBV19 with TRBJ1-4, with unresolved D. The CDR3 spans 13 residues. Trimming removed 3 bases from V and 8 bases from J, with 10 bases in between. Germline lookup yields CDR1 LNHDA and CDR2 SQIVND (reference sequence). The CDR3 is CASSIQVGEKLFF. CDR3 sequence (DNA): TGTGCCAGTAGTATCCAGGTTGGAGAAAAACTGTTTTTT.

A note on this clonotype: The germline gene is not matched at one end of the junction; a read error may be the cause. The J gene is TRBJ2-5, the V gene TRBV10-3; no firm D call. Germline CDR1 ENHRY, CDR2 SYGVKD. The CDR3 has 15 amino acids. The CDR3, as DNA: TGTGCCACGGGCCTGGTTTCCCGCAACCAAGAGCCCCAGTACTTC. This gives the protein CATGLVSRNQEPQYF.

This clonotype was seen a few times. This chain uses TRBV28 with TRBJ2-3; D might be TRBD1 or TRBD2, each matching 6 bases. CDR1 and CDR2 from the germline V gene are MDHEN and SYDVKM. The CDR3 is 14 residues long. The V and J ends lost 10 bases and 2 bases respectively, with 16 bases between them. The CDR3 protein is CAIAGHTLTDTQYF. The CDR3 bases are TGTGCCATCGCGGGACATACCCTCACAGATACGCAGTATTTT.

This clonotype was seen more than once but under ten times. This rearrangement joins TRBV6-1 to TRBJ2-7; 13 bases agree with TRBD2. CDR3 length: 16 amino acids. Germline V gene sequence: CDR1 MNHNS, CDR2 SASEGT. After removal of 5 bases from V and 2 bases from J, the junction contained 6 bases not matched to a gene. The CDR3 is CASSPRLAGGPYEQYF. In nucleotides, the CDR3 is TGTGCCAGCAGTCCACGACTAGCGGGGGGCCCCTACGAGCAGTACTTC.

The table lists this clonotype with many counts. DNA for the CDR3: TGCGCCAGCAGCCAAACGGGGGTGAGCTACGAGCAGTACTTC. Its translation: CASSQTGVSYEQYF. This chain uses TRBV4-1 with TRBJ2-7; a weak D match, TRBD2 (6 bases). Germline CDR1 MGHRA, CDR2 YSYEKL. The CDR3 contains 14 residues. V was clipped by 2 bases and J by 3 bases, with 11 bases between them.

This clonotype was found a few times. The genes are TRBV3-1 and TRBJ2-1; 10 positions match TRBD2. J was trimmed by 4 bases and V by 1 base; bases with no gene match: 7. The germline gives CDR1 LGHDT, CDR2 YNNKEL (reference sequence). This CDR3 has 17 amino acids. The CDR3, as DNA: TGTGCCAGCAGCCAAGGCCCAGCGGGGGGGGAGTACAATGAGCAGTTCTTC. It codes for CASSQGPAGGEYNEQFF.

This clonotype came up a few times. The CDR3 spells CSARLLERERYEQYF. The CDR3 DNA sequence: TGCAGTGCTCGGCTCCTCGAGCGGGAGCGTTACGAGCAGTACTTC. This chain joins TRBV20-1 and TRBJ2-7; TRBD2 matches at 8 bases. The CDR3 runs to 15 residues. J gave up 4 bases and V 5 bases, and 13 bases lay outside the gene matches. The V gene's germline CDR1 is DFQATT and CDR2 SNEGSKA (reference sequence).

This chain uses TRBV20-1 with TRBJ1-1; 7 nucleotides agree with TRBD1. The CDR3 is 11 residues long. Germline V gives CDR1 DFQATT, CDR2 SNEGSKA (reference sequence). The CDR3 region has the DNA TGCAGCGGGACAGCCGAAACTGAAGCTTTCTTT. Protein product: CSGTAETEAFF.

The CDR3 nucleotides are TGTGCCAGCAGCCCCGGTGGACAGGCCTACGAGCAGTACTTC. It encodes CASSPGGQAYEQYF. V gene TRBV5-5 combines with J gene TRBJ2-7; 7 bases fit TRBD1. V trimming: 4 bases; J trimming: 2 bases; junction bases outside the gene matches: 6. Looked up from germline, CDR1 is SGHKS and CDR2 is YYEKEE (reference sequence). The CDR3 is made up of 14 amino acids. The complete variable domain, with remaining parts taken from reference TRBV5-5 and TRBJ2-7, reads DAGVTQSPTHLIKTRGQQVTLRCSPISGHKSVSWYQQVLGQGPQFIFQYYEKEERGRGNFPDRFSARQFPNYSSELNVNALLLGDSALYLCASSPGGQAYEQYFGPGTRLTVT.

This clonotype was found a few times. The J gene is TRBJ2-5, the V gene TRBV12-3 or TRBV12-4; 11 bases line up with TRBD2. There are 16 residues in the CDR3. V lost 1 base to trimming and J lost 2 bases; unmatched junction nucleotides: 3. The CDR3: CASSLGRLAGQETQYF. The DNA for the CDR3 is TGTGCCAGCAGTTTAGGCCGACTAGCGGGGCAAGAGACCCAGTACTTC.

At least ten counts were recorded for this clonotype. The rearrangement links TRBV6-1 to TRBJ2-7; the match to TRBD1 covers 8 bases. Germline assignment: CDR1 MNHNS and CDR2 SASEGT. The CDR3 has 13 residues. V lost 8 bases, J lost 1 base, and 4 bases stayed unmatched. CDR3 DNA sequence: TGTGCCAGCCTAGACAGGGGTTCCTACGAGCAGTACTTC. Protein sequence: CASLDRGSYEQYF.